A single sample gave rise to the 6 T cell receptor beta chains below, sequenced in a study of blood T cell repertoires in COVID-19. Here immunoSEQ multiplex PCR was the method, and the copy in TCRdb shows in-frame clones only, minus some. In the table there are about 300,000 clones, approximately 89% of which are singletons. The sample taken for sequencing was peripheral blood. These receptors originate from a woman aged 25 to 45 who had recovered from COVID-19.

The chain has TRBV9 and TRBJ2-3; D is perhaps TRBD1 (5 bases). V lost 7 bases and J 8 bases, leaving 11 bases between the germline ends. The CDR3 loop spans 11 amino acids. Per the germline V gene, CDR1 is SGDLS and CDR2 is YYNGEE. The CDR3 reads CASGAGLTQYF. The DNA of the CDR3 is TGTGCCAGCGGGGCTGGTCTTACGCAGTATTTT.

The chain joins TRBV6-5 to TRBJ2-5; 8 bases agree with TRBD2. The junction had 8 bases not matched to a gene; V was cut back by 6 bases and J by 5 bases. Germline-derived CDR1 and CDR2 are MNHEY and SVGAGI. The length of the CDR3 is 14 residues. CDR3 DNA: TGTGCCAGCAGAGGAAGCGGGGGAGGTGAGACCCAGTACTTC. This codes for CASRGSGGGETQYF.

This chain connects TRBV6-6 to TRBJ2-1; D gene ambiguous. Deletions cut 0 bases from V and 10 bases from J, with 7 bases between. There are 12 residues in the CDR3. Germline V gives CDR1 MNHNY, CDR2 SVGAGI (reference sequence). CDR3 sequence (DNA): TGTGCCAGCAGTTACTCGATACGGGAGCAGTTCTTC. This gives the protein CASSYSIREQFF.

V usage is TRBV5-1 and J usage is TRBJ2-6; tentatively, D is TRBD1 (5 bases). The length of the CDR3 is 19 residues. Trimming removed 1 base at V and 1 base at J, with 18 bases between. The germline CDR1 and CDR2 sequences are SGHRS and YFSETQ. DNA for the CDR3: TGCGCCAGCAGCTTGAAGTCGTCAGGGATAGTATCTGGGGCCAACGTCCTGACTTTC. This encodes CASSLKSSGIVSGANVLTF.

This chain uses TRBV6-6 with TRBJ1-2, with 7 bases identical to TRBD1. CDR3 size: 14 residues. Germline loops: CDR1 MNHNY, CDR2 SVGAGI (reference sequence). J lost 0 bases, V lost 6 bases, and 4 bases had no gene match. The CDR3 DNA sequence: TGTGCCAGCAGCCGACAGGGATCTAACTATGGCTACACCTTC. Protein sequence: CASSRQGSNYGYTF.

CDR3 DNA sequence: TGTGCCAGCAGCAGGACTAGCGGGGGGCCTTACACAGATACGCAGTATTTT. It specifies CASSRTSGGPYTDTQYF. The rearrangement joins TRBV5-5 to TRBJ2-3, with 14 bases lining up with TRBD2. Germline values: CDR1 SGHKS, CDR2 YYEKEE (reference sequence). Trimming took 4 bases from V and 2 from J; bases not matched to a gene: 6. This CDR3 has 17 residues.